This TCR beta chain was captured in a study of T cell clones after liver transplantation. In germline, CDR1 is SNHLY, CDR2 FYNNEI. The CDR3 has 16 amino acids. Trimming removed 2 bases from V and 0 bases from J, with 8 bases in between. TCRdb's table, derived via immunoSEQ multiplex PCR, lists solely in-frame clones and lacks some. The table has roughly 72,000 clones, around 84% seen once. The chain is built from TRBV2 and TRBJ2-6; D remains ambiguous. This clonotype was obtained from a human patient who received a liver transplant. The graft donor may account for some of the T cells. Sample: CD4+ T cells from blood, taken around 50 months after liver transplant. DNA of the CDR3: TGTGCCAGCAGTGAATTAGGGTACTCTGGGGCCAACGTCCTGACTTTC. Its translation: CASSELGYSGANVLTF.